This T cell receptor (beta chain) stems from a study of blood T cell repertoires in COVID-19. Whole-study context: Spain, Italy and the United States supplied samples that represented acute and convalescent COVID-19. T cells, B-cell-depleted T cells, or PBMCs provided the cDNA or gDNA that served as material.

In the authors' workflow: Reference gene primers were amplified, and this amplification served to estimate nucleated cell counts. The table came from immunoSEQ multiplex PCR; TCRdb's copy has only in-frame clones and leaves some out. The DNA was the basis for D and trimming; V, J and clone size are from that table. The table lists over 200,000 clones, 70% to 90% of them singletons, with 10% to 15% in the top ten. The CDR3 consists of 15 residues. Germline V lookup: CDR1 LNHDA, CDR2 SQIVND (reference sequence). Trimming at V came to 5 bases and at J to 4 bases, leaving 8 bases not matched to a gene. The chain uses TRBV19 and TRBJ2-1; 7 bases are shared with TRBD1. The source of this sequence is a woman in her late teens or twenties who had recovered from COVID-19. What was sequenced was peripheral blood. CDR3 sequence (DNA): TGTGCCAGTAGTGCTTCACGGGGACAGTACAATGAGCAGTTCTTC. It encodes CASSASRGQYNEQFF. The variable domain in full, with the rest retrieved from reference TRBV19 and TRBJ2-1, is DGGITQSPKYLFRKEGQNVTLSCEQNLNHDAMYWYRQDPGQGLRLIYYSQIVNDFQKGDIAEGYSVSREKKESFPLTVTSAQKNPTAFYLCASSASRGQYNEQFFGPGTRLTVL.